This is a list of T cell receptor beta chains from one sample in a study of CD8+ T cells in alopecia areata. Profiling relied on immunoSEQ multiplex PCR, and the TCRdb table lists in-frame clones only, not all of them. The table shows 190,000 or so clones, with 55% to 70% occurring only once. This specimen was CD4+ T cells sorted from blood, taken at week 4, from a patient treated with tofacitinib. All receptors derive from a human donor with alopecia areata. The CDR3 runs from the conserved cysteine through the conserved F or W. The order of the fields is D gene, J gene, V gene, clone size, CDR3 DNA, CDR3 protein. The D gene is left open where the match is weak. Clone size appears in some rows only: once, few, many, or a class for an expanded clone.

>.|TRBJ1-5|TRBV18|.
TGTGCCAGCTCACATCAGGATCAGCCCCAGCATTTT
CASSHQDQPQHF
>TRBD1|TRBJ1-4|TRBV7-8|.
TGTGCCAGCAGCGTACAGGGGGCCACTAATGAAAAACTGTTTTTT
CASSVQGATNEKLFF
>.|TRBJ1-6|TRBV4-1|.
TGCGCCAGCAGCCAAGTGTCAGATTCACCCCTCCACTTT
CASSQVSDSPLHF
>.|TRBJ2-2|TRBV4-3|.
TGCGCCAGCAGCCAAGTTCTAGAGGCCACCGGGGAGCTGTTTTTT
CASSQVLEATGELFF
>.|TRBJ1-2|TRBV5-4|.
TGTGCCAGCAGCCCGGGGACTAACTATGGCTACACCTTC
CASSPGTNYGYTF
>.|TRBJ2-7|TRBV6-5|.
TGTGCCAGCAGTTACTCGTATTCTGGGACCTACGAGCAGTACTTC
CASSYSYSGTYEQYF
>TRBD2|TRBJ2-1|TRBV30|.
TGTGCCTGGAGTAAGAGCGGGGCAGTCAATGAGCAGTTCTTC
CAWSKSGAVNEQFF
>.|TRBJ2-5|TRBV29-1|.
TGCAGCGTTCGTGCAGCCCCTTCCCAAGAGACCCAGTACTTC
CSVRAAPSQETQYF
>.|TRBJ2-1|TRBV7-9|.
TGTGCCAGCAGCTTAAGCAGGAGCTCCTACAATGAGCAGTTCTTC
CASSLSRSSYNEQFF
>.|TRBJ2-1|TRBV20-1|.
TGCAGTGCGAGGACTGAAGCTGAGCAGTTCTTC
CSARTEAEQFF
>TRBD1|TRBJ1-2|TRBV5-1|.
TGCGCCAGCTGGGACAGGGGTTATGGCTACACCTTC
CASWDRGYGYTF
>.|TRBJ2-3|TRBV11-2|few
TGTGCCAGCAGCTTAGATGGGACGGCCACAGATACGCAGTATTTT
CASSLDGTATDTQYF
>.|TRBJ2-7|TRBV7-9|few
TGTGCCAGCAGCTTTCGGAGCTACGAGCAGTACTTC
CASSFRSYEQYF
>.|TRBJ2-3|TRBV29-1|.
TGCAGCGTAACCCAGGGGGATACGCAGTATTTT
CSVTQGDTQYF
>.|TRBJ2-1|TRBV7-2|.
TGTGCCAGCAGCTCTCGAGGGGGGACCTCCTACAATGAGCAGTTCTTC
CASSSRGGTSYNEQFF
>.|TRBJ1-2|TRBV29-1|.
TGCAGCGTCGGATCTTGGGAGGAGGGCTACACCTTC
CSVGSWEEGYTF
>TRBD1|TRBJ2-5|TRBV30|.
TGTGCCTGGAGTACCCGGACAGGGTGGCGGGAGACCCAGTACTTC
CAWSTRTGWRETQYF
>TRBD1|TRBJ2-2|TRBV23-1|few
TGCGCCAGCAGTCAATTCCCGGGACAGGGGGCACCTAGTACCGGGGAGCTGTTTTTT
CASSQFPGQGAPSTGELFF
>.|TRBJ2-5|TRBV7-9|.
TGTGCCAGCTATCCCACGACCGGGGTCCAAGAGACCCAGTACTTC
CASYPTTGVQETQYF
>.|TRBJ1-1|TRBV6-1|.
TGTGCCAGCAGTGAGTCCGGGACACTGAGGGAAGCTTTCTTT
CASSESGTLREAFF
>.|TRBJ2-7|TRBV6-1|.
TGTGCCAGCGAGGCAGGGGCGCCCTACGAGCAGTACTTC
CASEAGAPYEQYF
>TRBD1|TRBJ2-5|TRBV5-4|few
TGTGCCAGCACCCCCGACAGGGGAAGAGAGACCCAGTACTTC
CASTPDRGRETQYF
>.|TRBJ2-7|TRBV6-6|once
TGTGCCAGCAGTTACTCGGGAATTTTTGACGAGCAGTACTTC
CASSYSGIFDEQYF
>.|TRBJ1-2|TRBV28|.
TGTGCCAGCAGTTTATATTCCCAGGGACGTGGCTACACCTTC
CASSLYSQGRGYTF